This T cell receptor beta chain stems from a study of radiation and T cells in renal cell carcinoma. Time point described: blood 2 weeks post-SBRT. Noted treatment: 15 Gy SBRT to primary tumor, nephrectomy 4 weeks later. The CDR3 extends over 16 amino acids. V trimming: 1 base; J trimming: 5 bases; junction bases outside the gene matches: 9. The germline gives CDR1 MGHDK, CDR2 SYGVNS. This clone was picked up one time. Assay used: immunoSEQ multiplex PCR; TCRdb lists only in-frame clones, some missing. The table shows about 150,000 clones, with roughly 89% occurring only once. The source was blood, collected from a patient whose treatment included radiotherapy and nephrectomy. This chain links TRBV25-1 with TRBJ1-2; 8 nucleotides match TRBD1. The TCR was taken from a woman in her fifties or sixties with renal cell carcinoma. CDR3 coding DNA: TGTGCCAGCAGTGAATCCGCCCGGACAGGGAAATATGGCTACACCTTC. It is translated as CASSESARTGKYGYTF.